This is a list of T cell receptor beta chains from one sample in a study of a mutant IDH1 vaccine in newly diagnosed glioma. Method: immunoSEQ multiplex PCR; TCRdb's copy keeps in-frame clones and lacks some. The repertoire holds some 27,000 clones, with roughly 80% as singletons. These TCRs' antigens remain unknown. The input for sequencing was PBMCs, taken from a glioma patient whose treatment included an IDH1 peptide vaccine. These receptors were collected from a woman in her 30s with glioma. The CDR3 runs from the conserved cysteine through the conserved F or W. The order of the fields is CDR3 length, V gene, clone size, J gene, D gene, CDR3 protein, CDR3 DNA. D genes are given only for firm matches. Only part of the rows carry a size: once, few, many, or a class if the clone is expanded.

14	TRBV2	.	TRBJ1-5	TRBD1	CASRRTGGNQPQHF	TGTGCCAGCAGACGGACAGGGGGTAATCAGCCCCAGCATTTT
18	TRBV27	.	TRBJ1-1	TRBD1	CASSFSTDRGAEDTEAFF	TGTGCCAGCAGTTTCTCCACCGACAGGGGCGCCGAGGACACTGAAGCTTTCTTT
16	TRBV25-1	once	TRBJ2-7	TRBD1	CASSDLTRTGTYEQYF	TGTGCCAGCAGTGACCTTACCCGGACAGGGACCTACGAGCAGTACTTC
15	TRBV5-1	.	TRBJ1-1	.	CASSFVQGKNTEAFF	TGCGCCAGCAGCTTCGTCCAGGGGAAGAACACTGAAGCTTTCTTT
17	TRBV7-2	few	TRBJ1-2	.	CASSLEVGGAGAYGYTF	TGTGCCAGCAGCTTAGAGGTCGGAGGGGCCGGGGCCTATGGCTACACCTTC
16	TRBV7-9	once	TRBJ1-5	TRBD1	CASSLEDRGLNQPQHF	TGTGCCAGCAGCTTAGAGGACAGGGGGCTAAATCAGCCCCAGCATTTT
13	TRBV30	.	TRBJ1-1	.	CAWSVLGGTEAFF	TGTGCCTGGAGTGTACTAGGGGGCACTGAAGCTTTCTTT
13	TRBV5-1	.	TRBJ2-5	.	CASSLLYHGTQYF	TGCGCCAGCAGCTTACTCTACCATGGGACCCAGTACTTC
14	TRBV27	few	TRBJ1-1	.	CASSLVGGNTEAFF	TGTGCCAGCAGTTTAGTTGGGGGTAACACTGAAGCTTTCTTT
14	TRBV9	.	TRBJ1-6	TRBD1	CASSVGQVNSPLHF	TGTGCCAGCAGCGTCGGACAGGTTAATTCACCCCTCCACTTT
13	TRBV6-5	.	TRBJ2-7	.	CASSYSGAYEQYF	TGTGCCAGCAGTTACTCAGGGGCCTACGAGCAGTACTTC
14	TRBV5-5	once	TRBJ1-2	.	CASSTEWQGYDYTF	TGTGCCAGCAGCACAGAGTGGCAGGGGTACGACTACACCTTC
18	TRBV7-9	.	TRBJ2-4	TRBD1	CASSLSGQGSLLQNIQYF	TGTGCCAGCAGCTTATCGGGACAGGGCTCTCTTCTCCAAAACATTCAGTACTTC
13	TRBV9	.	TRBJ1-2	TRBD1	CASSTTGTGGYTF	TGTGCCAGCAGCACGACAGGGACAGGCGGCTACACCTTC
16	TRBV6-1	.	TRBJ1-1	.	CASSEEGSGVNTEAFF	TGTGCCAGCAGTGAGGAGGGAAGCGGGGTGAACACTGAAGCTTTCTTT
16	TRBV7-9	.	TRBJ2-2	TRBD2	CASSPPSSGDTGELFF	TGTGCCAGCAGCCCTCCGAGTAGCGGGGACACCGGGGAGCTGTTTTTT
14	TRBV30	once	TRBJ1-2	TRBD1	CAWSDRGRWYGYTF	TGTGCCTGGAGCGACAGGGGGCGGTGGTATGGCTACACCTTC
13	TRBV11-3	once	TRBJ2-1	.	CASSLDGNNEQFF	TGTGCCAGCAGCCTGGACGGGAACAATGAGCAGTTCTTC
16	TRBV5-1	.	TRBJ2-3	TRBD2	CASSLVGTSGADTQYF	TGCGCCAGCAGCTTGGTTGGGACTAGCGGCGCAGATACGCAGTATTTT
13	TRBV5-1	few	TRBJ2-3	.	CASWNDGVGTQYF	TGCGCCAGCTGGAATGATGGTGTTGGAACGCAGTATTTT
16	TRBV5-8	.	TRBJ2-2	TRBD1	CASSLYTGGLTGELFF	TGTGCCAGCAGCTTGTACACAGGGGGCTTAACCGGGGAGCTGTTTTTT
13	TRBV6-5	few	TRBJ1-1	.	CASRAGGGAEAFF	TGTGCCAGCAGGGCCGGGGGGGGTGCTGAAGCTTTCTTT
14	TRBV5-4	.	TRBJ2-7	.	CASSLYREGAEQYF	TGTGCCAGCAGCCTCTACAGGGAGGGCGCCGAGCAGTACTTC